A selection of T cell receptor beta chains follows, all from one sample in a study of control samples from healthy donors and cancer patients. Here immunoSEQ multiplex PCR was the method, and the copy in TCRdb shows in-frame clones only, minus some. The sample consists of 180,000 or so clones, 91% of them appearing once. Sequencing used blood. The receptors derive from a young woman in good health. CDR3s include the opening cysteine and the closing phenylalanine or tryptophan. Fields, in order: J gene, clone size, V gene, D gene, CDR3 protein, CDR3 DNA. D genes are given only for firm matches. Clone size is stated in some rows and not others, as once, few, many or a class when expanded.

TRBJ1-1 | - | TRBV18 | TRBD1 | CASSGTGTDEAFF | TGTGCCAGCTCGGGGACAGGGACGGATGAAGCTTTCTTT
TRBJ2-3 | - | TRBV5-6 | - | CASSFLEDTQYF | TGTGCCAGCAGCTTTCTGGAAGATACGCAGTATTTT
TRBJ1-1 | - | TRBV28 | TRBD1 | CASSFRGVWNTEAFF | TGTGCCAGCAGTTTCAGGGGGGTTTGGAACACTGAAGCTTTCTTT
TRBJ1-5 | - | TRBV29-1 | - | CSVGGSNQPQHF | TGCAGCGTTGGAGGCAGCAATCAGCCCCAGCATTTT
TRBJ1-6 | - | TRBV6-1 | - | CASSELDNSPLHF | TGTGCCAGCAGTGAACTGGATAATTCACCCCTCCACTTT
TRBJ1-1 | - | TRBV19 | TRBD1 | CASRDRGLMNTEAFF | TGTGCCAGTAGGGACAGGGGGCTCATGAACACTGAAGCTTTCTTT
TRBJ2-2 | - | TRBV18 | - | CASSTTGRVTGELFF | TGTGCCAGCTCAACTACAGGGCGGGTCACCGGGGAGCTGTTTTTT
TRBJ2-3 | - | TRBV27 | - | CASSLSPGADTQYF | TGTGCCAGCAGTTTATCGCCAGGGGCAGATACGCAGTATTTT
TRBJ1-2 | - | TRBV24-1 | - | CATSDPLQGYTF | TGTGCCACCAGTGATCCCCTACAGGGCTACACCTTC
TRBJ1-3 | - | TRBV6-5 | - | CASSYSTPLSGNTIYF | TGTGCCAGCAGTTACTCGACTCCTCTCTCTGGAAACACCATATATTTT
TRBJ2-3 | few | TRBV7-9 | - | CASSFSGQGDTQYF | TGTGCCAGCAGCTTCTCAGGTCAGGGCGATACGCAGTATTTT
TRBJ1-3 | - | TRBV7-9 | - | CASSLGEVLSGNTIYF | TGTGCCAGCAGCTTAGGAGAGGTACTCTCTGGAAACACCATATATTTT
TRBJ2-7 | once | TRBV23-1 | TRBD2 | CASKGARGVGRTYEQYF | TGCGCCAGCAAAGGCGCACGGGGGGTGGGGCGGACCTACGAGCAGTACTTC
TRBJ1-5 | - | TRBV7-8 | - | CASSLRDGAFQPQHF | TGTGCCAGCAGCTTACGGGACGGCGCCTTCCAGCCCCAGCATTTT
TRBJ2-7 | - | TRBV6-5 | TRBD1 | CASSYQPDRAAQYF | TGTGCCAGCAGTTACCAGCCCGACAGGGCAGCGCAGTACTTC
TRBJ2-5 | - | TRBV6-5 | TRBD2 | CASSYSGRGGGKTQYF | TGTGCCAGCAGTTACTCGGGGCGGGGGGGCGGGAAGACCCAGTACTTC
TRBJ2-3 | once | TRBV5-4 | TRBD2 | CASSPPSGTSTDTQYF | TGTGCCAGCAGCCCCCCTAGCGGGACTAGCACAGATACGCAGTATTTT
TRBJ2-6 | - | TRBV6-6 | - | CASSPSLALSGANVLTF | TGTGCCAGCAGTCCCTCCCTAGCCCTCTCTGGGGCCAACGTCCTGACTTTC
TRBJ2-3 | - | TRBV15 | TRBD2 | CATSKEGGADTQYF | TGTGCCACCAGCAAGGAGGGAGGGGCAGATACGCAGTATTTT
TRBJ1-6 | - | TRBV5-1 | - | CASSLVGRGVNSPLHF | TGCGCCAGCAGCTTGGTGGGACGCGGCGTTAATTCACCCCTCCACTTT
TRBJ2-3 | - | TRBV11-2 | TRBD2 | CASSQLAGGPTDTQYF | TGTGCCAGCAGCCAACTAGCGGGGGGGCCCACAGATACGCAGTATTTT
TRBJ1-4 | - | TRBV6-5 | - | CASSSTATNEKLFF | TGTGCCAGCAGTTCTACGGCAACTAATGAAAAACTGTTTTTT
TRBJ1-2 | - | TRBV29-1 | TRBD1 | CSITGVYGYTF | TGCAGCATTACAGGGGTCTATGGCTACACCTTC
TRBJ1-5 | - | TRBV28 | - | CASSFNGNQPQHF | TGTGCCAGCAGTTTTAATGGCAATCAGCCCCAGCATTTT
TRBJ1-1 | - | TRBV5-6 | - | CASSLGRNTEAFF | TGTGCCAGCAGCTTGGGGAGGAACACTGAAGCTTTCTTT
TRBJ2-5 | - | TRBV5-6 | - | CASSLAGTPQETQYF | TGTGCCAGCAGCTTGGCGGGGACACCCCAAGAGACCCAGTACTTC
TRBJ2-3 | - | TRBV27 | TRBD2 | CASRPSISGRSTDTQYF | TGTGCCAGCAGGCCGAGTATTAGCGGGAGGAGCACAGATACGCAGTATTTT
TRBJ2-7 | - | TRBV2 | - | CASRPGGTYEQYF | TGTGCCAGCAGGCCTGGCGGGACCTACGAGCAGTACTTC
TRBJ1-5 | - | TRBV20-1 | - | CRIRGGKPQHF | TGCAGGATCAGGGGAGGAAAGCCCCAGCATTTT
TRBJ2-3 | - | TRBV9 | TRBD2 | CASSLPGTRPDTQYF | TGTGCCAGCAGCCTCCCCGGGACTAGACCAGATACGCAGTATTTT
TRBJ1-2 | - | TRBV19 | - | CASKPLDSRYGYTF | TGTGCCAGTAAACCCCTGGACAGCCGCTATGGCTACACCTTC
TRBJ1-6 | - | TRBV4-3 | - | CASSQDPGATSPLHF | TGCGCCAGCAGCCAAGATCCAGGGGCTACTTCACCCCTCCACTTT
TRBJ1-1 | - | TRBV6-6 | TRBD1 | CASSIQGMNTEAFF | TGTGCCAGCAGTATACAGGGGATGAACACTGAAGCTTTCTTT